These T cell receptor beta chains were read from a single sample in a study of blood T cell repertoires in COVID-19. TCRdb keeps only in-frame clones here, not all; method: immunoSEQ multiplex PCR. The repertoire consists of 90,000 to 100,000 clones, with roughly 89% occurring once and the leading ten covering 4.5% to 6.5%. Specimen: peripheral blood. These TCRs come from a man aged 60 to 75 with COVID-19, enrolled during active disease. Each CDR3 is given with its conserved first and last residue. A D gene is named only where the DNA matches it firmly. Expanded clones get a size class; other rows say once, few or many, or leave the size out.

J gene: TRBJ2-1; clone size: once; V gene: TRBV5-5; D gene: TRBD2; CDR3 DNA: TGTGCCAGCAGCGCGGCTAGCGGGAGTTTTAATGAGCAGTTCTTC; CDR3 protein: CASSAASGSFNEQFF
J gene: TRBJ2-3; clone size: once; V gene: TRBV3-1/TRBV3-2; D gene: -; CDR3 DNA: TGTGCCAGCAGCCAGTTAGCGGCCCGCACAGATACGCAGTATTTT; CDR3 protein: CASSQLAARTDTQYF
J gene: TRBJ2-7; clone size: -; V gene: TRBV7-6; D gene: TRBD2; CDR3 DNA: TGTGCCAGCAGCTTAGCGCCCCGGCTAGCGGAACCCTACGAGCAGTACTTC; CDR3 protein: CASSLAPRLAEPYEQYF
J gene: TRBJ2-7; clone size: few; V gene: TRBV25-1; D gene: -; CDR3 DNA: TGTGCCAGCAGTGGACAGACGGTCATCTACGAGCAGTACTTC; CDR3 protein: CASSGQTVIYEQYF
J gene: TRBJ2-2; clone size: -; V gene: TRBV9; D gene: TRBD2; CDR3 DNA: TGTGCCAGCAGCCCAGGACTAGCGAACACCGGGGAGCTGTTTTTT; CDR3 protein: CASSPGLANTGELFF
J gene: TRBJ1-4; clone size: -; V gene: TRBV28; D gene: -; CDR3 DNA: TGTGCCAGCAGTGCTGGGACAGAAAAACTGTTTTTT; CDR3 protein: CASSAGTEKLFF
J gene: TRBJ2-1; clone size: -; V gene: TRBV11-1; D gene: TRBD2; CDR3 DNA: TGTGCCAGCAGCTTAGATACTAGCGGGAGTACCGATGAGCAGTTCTTC; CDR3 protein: CASSLDTSGSTDEQFF
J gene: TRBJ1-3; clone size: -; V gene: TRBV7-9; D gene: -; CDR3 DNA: TGTGCCAGCAGCTTAGGGGCAGGAAACACCATATATTTT; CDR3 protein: CASSLGAGNTIYF
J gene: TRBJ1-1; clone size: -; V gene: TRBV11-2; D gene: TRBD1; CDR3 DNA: TGTGCCAGCAGCTTCTCCGGACAGGACACTGAAGCTTTCTTT; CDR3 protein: CASSFSGQDTEAFF
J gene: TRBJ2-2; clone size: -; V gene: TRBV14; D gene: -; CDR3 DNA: TGTGCCAGCAGCCATCTGGAGACCGGGGAGCTGTTTTTT; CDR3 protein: CASSHLETGELFF
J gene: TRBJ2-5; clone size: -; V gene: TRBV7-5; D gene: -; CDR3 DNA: TGTGTCAGAGGTCTAGAACGGGGGGTAAAAGAGACCCAGTACTTC; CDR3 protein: CVRGLERGVKETQYF
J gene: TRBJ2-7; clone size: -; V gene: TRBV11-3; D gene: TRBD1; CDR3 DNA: TGTGCCAGCAGCCCCCGACAGGGACCCTACGAGCAGTACTTC; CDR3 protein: CASSPRQGPYEQYF
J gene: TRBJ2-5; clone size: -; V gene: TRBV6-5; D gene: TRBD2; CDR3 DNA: TGTGCCAGCAAAGGGCTAGCGGGGCAAGAGACCCAGTACTTC; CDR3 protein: CASKGLAGQETQYF
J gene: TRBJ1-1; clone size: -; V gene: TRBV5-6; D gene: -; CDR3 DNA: TGTGCCAGCAGCTTGGGGGTGGGCCACACTGAAGCTTTCTTT; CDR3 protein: CASSLGVGHTEAFF
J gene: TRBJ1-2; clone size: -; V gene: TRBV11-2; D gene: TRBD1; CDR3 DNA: TGTGCCAGCAGCCCGGGACAGAACTATGGCTACACCTTC; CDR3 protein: CASSPGQNYGYTF
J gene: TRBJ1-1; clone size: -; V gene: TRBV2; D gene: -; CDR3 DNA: TGTGCCAGCAGTGTGAGTCAGGGACACAACACTGAAGCTTTCTTT; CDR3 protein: CASSVSQGHNTEAFF
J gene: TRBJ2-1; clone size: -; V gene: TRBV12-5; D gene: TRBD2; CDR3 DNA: TGTGCTAGTGGTTTGGTACTAGCGGAGGGGACCGAGCAGTTCTTC; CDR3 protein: CASGLVLAEGTEQFF
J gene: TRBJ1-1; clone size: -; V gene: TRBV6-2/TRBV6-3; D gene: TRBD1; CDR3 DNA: TGTGCCAGCAGTTCTACAGGGGGCCGGACTGAAGCTTTCTTT; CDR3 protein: CASSSTGGRTEAFF
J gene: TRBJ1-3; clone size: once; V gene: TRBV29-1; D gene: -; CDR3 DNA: TGCAGCGTTGTCACACCTGGAAACACCATATATTTT; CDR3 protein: CSVVTPGNTIYF
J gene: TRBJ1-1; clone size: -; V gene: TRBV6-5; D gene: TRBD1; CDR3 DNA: TGTGCCAGCAGGACCGGACAGGGTAGGACTGAAGCTTTCTTT; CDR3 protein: CASRTGQGRTEAFF
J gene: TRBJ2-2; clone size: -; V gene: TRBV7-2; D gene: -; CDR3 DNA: TGTGCCAGCAGCTTAGAGGGGACACCCAAGAACACCGGGGAGCTGTTTTTT; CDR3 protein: CASSLEGTPKNTGELFF
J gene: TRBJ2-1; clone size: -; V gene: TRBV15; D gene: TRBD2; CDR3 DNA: TGTGCCACCAGCAGAGAGACCAGCGGGATGGGGAATGAGCAGTTCTTC; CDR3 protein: CATSRETSGMGNEQFF
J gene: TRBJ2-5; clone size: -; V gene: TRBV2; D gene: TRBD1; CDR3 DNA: TGTGCCAGCAAGCGACAGGGGGTATCAGAGACCCAGTACTTC; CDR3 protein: CASKRQGVSETQYF
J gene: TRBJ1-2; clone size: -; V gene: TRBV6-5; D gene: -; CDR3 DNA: TGTGCCAGCAGTTCGGACAGTAACTATGGCTACACCTTC; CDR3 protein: CASSSDSNYGYTF
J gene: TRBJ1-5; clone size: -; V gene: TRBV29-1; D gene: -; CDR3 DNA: TGCAGCGTTGGGTCAGGGAATCAGCCCCAGCATTTT; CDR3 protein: CSVGSGNQPQHF
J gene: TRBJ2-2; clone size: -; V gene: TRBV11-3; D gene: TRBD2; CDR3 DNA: TGTGCCAGCAGCTCCGGGACTAGCGGGAGCATAGAAACCGGGGAGCTGTTTTTT; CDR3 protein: CASSSGTSGSIETGELFF
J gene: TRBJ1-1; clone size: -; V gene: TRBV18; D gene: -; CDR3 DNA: TGTGCCAGCTCACCCCTCCAGGGAACTGAAGCTTTCTTT; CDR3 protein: CASSPLQGTEAFF
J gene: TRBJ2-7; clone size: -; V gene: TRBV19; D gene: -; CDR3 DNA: TGTGCCAGTAGTATGGCGGTCCGAAGCAGGGACGAGCAGTACTTC; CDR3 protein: CASSMAVRSRDEQYF
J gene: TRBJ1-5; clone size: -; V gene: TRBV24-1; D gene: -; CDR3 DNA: TGTGCCACCAGTGATCCCAAGTCAGGGGACGGTCAGCCCCAGCATTTT; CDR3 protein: CATSDPKSGDGQPQHF
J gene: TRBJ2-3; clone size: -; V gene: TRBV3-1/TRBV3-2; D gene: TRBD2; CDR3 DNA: TGTGCCAGCAGCCAAGATACGGCTAGCGGGATTACAGATACGCAGTATTTT; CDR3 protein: CASSQDTASGITDTQYF
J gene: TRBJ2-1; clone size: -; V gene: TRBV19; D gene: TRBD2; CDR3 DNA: TGTGCCAGTAGTCCCCAGGGAGGGTCCTATGAGCAGTTCTTC; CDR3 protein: CASSPQGGSYEQFF
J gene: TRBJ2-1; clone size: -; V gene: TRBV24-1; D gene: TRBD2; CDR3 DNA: TGTGCCACCAGTGATTCCGCCACCTCCCAGCGGGGTACCTACAATGAGCAGTTCTTC; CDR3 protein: CATSDSATSQRGTYNEQFF
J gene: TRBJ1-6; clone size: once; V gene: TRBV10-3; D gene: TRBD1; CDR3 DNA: TGTGCCATAACGACAGGGCGAAATTCACCCCTCCACTTT; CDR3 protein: CAITTGRNSPLHF
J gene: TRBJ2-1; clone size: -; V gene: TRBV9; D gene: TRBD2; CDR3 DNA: TGTGCCAGCAGCCCAGAACTAGCGGGAGTGTACAATGAGCAGTTCTTC; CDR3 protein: CASSPELAGVYNEQFF
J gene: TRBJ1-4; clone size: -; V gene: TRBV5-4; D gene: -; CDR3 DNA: TGTGCCAGCAGCTCCGATGAGGATGAAAAACTGTTTTTT; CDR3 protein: CASSSDEDEKLFF
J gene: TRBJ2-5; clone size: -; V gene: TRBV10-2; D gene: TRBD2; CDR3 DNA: TGCGCCAGCAGTGAGTCTCCAAGGGGGGGACTAGCGGAAGATATCCAAGAGACCCAGTACTTC; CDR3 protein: CASSESPRGGLAEDIQETQYF
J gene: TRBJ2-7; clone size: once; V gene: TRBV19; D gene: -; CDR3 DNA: TGTGCCAGTAGTCGGGACATTTCTTACGAGCAGTACTTC; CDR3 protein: CASSRDISYEQYF
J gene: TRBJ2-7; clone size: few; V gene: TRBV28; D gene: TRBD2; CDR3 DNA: TGTGCCAGCAGGACTATAGCGGGCGTATCCTACGAGCAGTACTTC; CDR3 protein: CASRTIAGVSYEQYF
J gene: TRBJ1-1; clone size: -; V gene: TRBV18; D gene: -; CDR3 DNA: TGTGCCAGCTCACCAGAGTTGACTGATATGAACACTGAAGCTTTCTTT; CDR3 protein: CASSPELTDMNTEAFF